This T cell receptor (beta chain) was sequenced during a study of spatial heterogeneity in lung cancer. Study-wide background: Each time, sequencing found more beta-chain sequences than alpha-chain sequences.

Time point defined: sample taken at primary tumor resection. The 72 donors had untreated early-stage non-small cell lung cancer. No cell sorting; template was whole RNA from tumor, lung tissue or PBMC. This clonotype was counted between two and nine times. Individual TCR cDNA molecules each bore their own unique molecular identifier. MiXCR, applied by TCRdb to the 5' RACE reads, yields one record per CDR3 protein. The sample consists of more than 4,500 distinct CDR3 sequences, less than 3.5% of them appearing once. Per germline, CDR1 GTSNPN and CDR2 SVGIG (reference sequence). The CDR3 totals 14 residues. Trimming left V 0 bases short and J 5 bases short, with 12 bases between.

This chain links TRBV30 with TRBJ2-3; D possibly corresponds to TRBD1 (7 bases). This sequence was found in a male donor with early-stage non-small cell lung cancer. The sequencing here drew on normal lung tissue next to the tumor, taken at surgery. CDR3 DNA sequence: TGTGCCTGGAGTGTGACAGGGCGGGGAGATACGCAGTATTTT. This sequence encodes CAWSVTGRGDTQYF.